The rows below give T cell receptor beta chains drawn from one sample of a study of T cell responses to AZD1222 COVID-19 vaccine. The repertoire was sequenced with immunoSEQ multiplex PCR; TCRdb's copy has only in-frame clones and lacks some. The sample carries over 130,000 clones, 80% to 95% recorded once. The sequencing used peripheral blood, collected on day 0 of AZD1222 vaccination. The receptors were sampled from an adult in good health. The CDR3 runs from the conserved cysteine through the conserved F or W. Each record gives: J gene, clone size, D gene, V gene, CDR3 length, CDR3 protein, CDR3 DNA. D genes are given only for firm matches. Clone size appears in some rows only: once, few, many, or a class for an expanded clone.

TRBJ2-5	.	.	TRBV9	13	CASSVARGETQYF	TGTGCCAGCAGCGTAGCGAGGGGCGAGACCCAGTACTTC
TRBJ1-1	.	.	TRBV10-3	13	CAISDGVDTEAFF	TGTGCCATCAGTGATGGGGTGGACACTGAAGCTTTCTTT
TRBJ1-1	once	.	TRBV6-2/TRBV6-3	14	CASSGLGEGTEAFF	TGTGCCAGCAGTGGATTGGGGGAGGGCACTGAAGCTTTCTTT
TRBJ1-1	.	TRBD1	TRBV24-1	15	CATSAQGDRNTEAFF	TGTGCCACCAGTGCGCAGGGGGACAGGAACACTGAAGCTTTCTTT
TRBJ2-3	once	.	TRBV5-4	13	CASSHEMVDTQYF	TGTGCCAGCAGCCATGAGATGGTAGATACGCAGTATTTT
TRBJ1-5	once	TRBD1	TRBV28	14	CASSFYRGNQPQHF	TGTGCCAGCAGTTTTTACAGGGGAAATCAGCCCCAGCATTTT
TRBJ1-1	.	TRBD1	TRBV2	15	CASSPVLRQGGEAFF	TGTGCCAGCAGTCCTGTATTACGACAGGGGGGAGAAGCTTTCTTT
TRBJ1-6	.	.	TRBV7-2	13	CASSLLKFSPLHF	TGTGCCAGCAGCTTACTGAAATTTTCACCCCTCCACTTT
TRBJ2-5	.	TRBD1	TRBV5-1	16	CASSPRGTGVVETQYF	TGCGCCAGCAGCCCTCGAGGGACAGGGGTCGTAGAGACCCAGTACTTC
TRBJ1-1	.	.	TRBV6-5	15	CASSYGTGPNTEAFF	TGTGCCAGCAGTTACGGGACGGGACCGAACACTGAAGCTTTCTTT
TRBJ1-2	.	.	TRBV6-5	14	CASSPQQGTYGYTF	TGTGCCAGCAGTCCGCAACAGGGAACATATGGCTACACCTTC
TRBJ2-1	.	.	TRBV19	13	CASSIGLTNEQFF	TGTGCCAGTAGTATAGGCCTTACCAATGAGCAGTTCTTC
TRBJ2-7	.	.	TRBV6-5	15	CATRVRVVVSDEQYF	TGTGCCACGAGGGTCAGGGTGGTGGTTTCTGACGAGCAGTACTTC
TRBJ1-2	.	.	TRBV24-1	13	CATRVVTGRGYTF	TGTGCCACCAGAGTGGTCACAGGGAGAGGCTACACCTTC
TRBJ1-1	.	.	TRBV19	16	CASSIGRGGQNTEAFF	TGTGCCAGTAGTATAGGTCGGGGGGGCCAGAACACTGAAGCTTTCTTT
TRBJ2-6	.	.	TRBV2	13	CAGDVSGANVLTF	TGTGCCGGGGACGTTTCTGGGGCCAACGTCCTGACTTTC
TRBJ1-2	.	.	TRBV11-2	12	CASSLEADGYTF	TGTGCCAGCAGCTTAGAGGCAGATGGCTACACCTTC
TRBJ1-4	.	.	TRBV28	13	CASRRGFNEKLFF	TGTGCCAGCAGACGCGGTTTTAATGAAAAACTGTTTTTT
TRBJ2-7	.	TRBD1	TRBV28	15	CASGRSTGVVHEQYF	TGTGCCAGCGGAAGGTCTACAGGGGTTGTTCACGAGCAGTACTTC
TRBJ2-3	.	TRBD2	TRBV10-1	14	CASSDREGTDTQYF	TGCGCCAGCAGTGACCGGGAGGGCACAGATACGCAGTATTTT
TRBJ1-2	once	.	TRBV6-6	15	CASSYSGVGNYGYTF	TGTGCCAGCAGTTACTCTGGGGTGGGTAACTATGGCTACACCTTC
TRBJ2-1	.	TRBD2	TRBV3-1/TRBV3-2	18	CASSPFPTSGTSYNEQFF	TGTGCCAGCAGCCCCTTCCCCACTAGCGGGACATCCTACAATGAGCAGTTCTTC
TRBJ1-2	.	.	TRBV19	13	CASSIMVGNGYTF	TGTGCCAGTAGTATTATGGTGGGGAACGGCTACACCTTC
TRBJ1-1	.	TRBD1	TRBV5-1	13	CASSGTGGTEAFF	TGCGCCAGCAGCGGAACAGGGGGCACTGAAGCTTTCTTT
TRBJ2-7	once	.	TRBV11-2	13	CASSLEFNYEQYF	TGTGCCAGCAGCTTAGAGTTCAACTACGAGCAGTACTTC
TRBJ1-1	.	.	TRBV9	13	CASSLRGAAEAFF	TGTGCCAGCAGCCTCAGGGGTGCCGCAGAAGCTTTCTTT
TRBJ1-3	.	.	TRBV28	14	CASRTGGGRNTIYF	TGTGCCAGCAGGACCGGTGGAGGGCGAAACACCATATATTTT
TRBJ1-6	.	TRBD1	TRBV3-1/TRBV3-2	16	CASSQAGTGSFSPLHF	TGTGCCAGCAGCCAAGCTGGGACAGGGTCTTTTTCACCCCTCCACTTT
TRBJ2-1	.	.	TRBV5-1	15	CASSLEGTTYNEQFF	TGCGCCAGCAGCTTGGAGGGGACGACTTACAATGAGCAGTTCTTC
TRBJ1-2	.	.	TRBV28	14	CASSPYATNYGYTF	TGTGCCAGCAGCCCCTACGCCACGAACTATGGCTACACCTTC
TRBJ2-2	.	.	TRBV3-1/TRBV3-2	16	CASSQDLETYTGELFF	TGTGCCAGCAGCCAAGATTTAGAGACCTATACCGGGGAGCTGTTTTTT
TRBJ1-1	.	TRBD1	TRBV7-2	17	CASSFGQGRGRGTEAFF	TGTGCCAGCAGCTTTGGACAGGGGCGAGGCCGAGGCACTGAAGCTTTCTTT
TRBJ2-5	.	.	TRBV3-1/TRBV3-2	15	CASSQDLQFQETQYF	TGTGCCAGCAGCCAAGATCTACAGTTCCAAGAGACCCAGTACTTC
TRBJ1-2	.	.	TRBV24-1	13	CATSDPQGRGYTF	TGTGCCACCAGTGATCCACAGGGCCGTGGCTACACCTTC
TRBJ2-1	.	TRBD2	TRBV19	17	CASSPKTSGAFATEQFF	TGTGCCAGTAGTCCGAAAACTAGCGGGGCCTTCGCGACTGAGCAGTTCTTC
TRBJ1-2	few	.	TRBV3-1/TRBV3-2	14	CASSPLAGTGGYTF	TGTGCCAGCAGCCCCCTGGCGGGGACCGGGGGCTACACCTTC
TRBJ1-4	.	.	TRBV2	16	CASSEARAGRGEKLFF	TGTGCCAGCAGTGAAGCGCGTGCAGGGAGGGGTGAAAAACTGTTTTTT
TRBJ1-2	.	.	TRBV27	14	CASSLRRANYGYTF	TGTGCCAGCAGTTTAAGGCGGGCTAACTATGGCTACACCTTC
TRBJ2-1	.	TRBD1	TRBV5-1	13	CASSPGQINEQFF	TGCGCCAGCAGCCCGGGACAGATCAATGAGCAGTTCTTC
TRBJ2-7	few	.	TRBV29-1	13	CSAGGRGSYEQYF	TGCAGCGCCGGCGGCAGGGGCTCCTACGAGCAGTACTTC
TRBJ1-5	.	TRBD1	TRBV6-1	17	CASSGGQGAGSNQPQHF	TGTGCCAGCAGTGGCGGACAGGGGGCAGGAAGCAATCAGCCCCAGCATTTT
TRBJ2-5	.	TRBD1	TRBV14	16	CASSRDRGPIFETQYF	TGTGCCAGCAGCCGCGACAGGGGCCCCATTTTTGAGACCCAGTACTTC
TRBJ2-7	.	TRBD1	TRBV19	15	CASSITGTGAWEQYF	TGTGCCAGTAGCATAACCGGGACAGGGGCTTGGGAGCAGTACTTC